What follows describes a single T cell receptor beta chain. What it binds is unknown. This entry is derived from a study of T cell repertoires in cytomegalovirus infection. TCRdb independently ran MiXCR on the reads; one entry per CDR3 protein. The sample has some 940,000 distinct CDR3 sequences; approximately 33% are singletons. This CDR3 is 14 amino acids long. CDR1 MNHNS and CDR2 SASEGT come from the germline V gene. Trimming left V 1 base short and J 4 bases short, with 7 bases between. This chain connects TRBV6-1 to TRBJ2-2, with D unresolved. Sequences were derived from cultured CD8+ T cells from PBMCs, sampled from culture after CMV antigen stimulation. This TCR came from a human donor in good health (CMV status not recorded). Some clones in this sample may be carry-over from other donors' samples. CDR3: CASSEDPSTGELFF. CDR3 nucleotide sequence: TGTGCCAGCAGTGAAGACCCCTCCACCGGGGAGCTGTTTTTT.